These 5 T cell receptor beta chains originate from one sample sequenced in a study of blood T cell repertoires in COVID-19. Using immunoSEQ multiplex PCR, the repertoire was profiled, and TCRdb retains in-frame clones only, with some absent. The sample holds around 250,000 clones, approximately 88% seen once. The sequenced sample consisted of PBMCs or T cells enriched from blood (not recorded which). All receptors derive from a woman aged 40 to 49 with acute COVID-19.

The rearrangement joins TRBV9 to TRBJ1-3; D is undetermined. Germline values: CDR1 SGDLS, CDR2 YYNGEE. The CDR3 extends over 16 amino acids. The V end lost 1 base, the J end lost 0 bases, and 11 bases lay between the germline ends. The CDR3 DNA reads TGTGCCAGCAGCGTAAACAGCGGTGACTCTGGAAACACCATATATTTT. This gives the protein CASSVNSGDSGNTIYF.

This clone has a single count. In DNA, the CDR3 is TGTGCCAGCAGTTCCAAGGAGAATCAGCCCCAGCATTTT. This translates into CASSSKENQPQHF. The chain has TRBV27 and TRBJ1-5; unclear D gene. The germline gives CDR1 MNHEY, CDR2 SMNVEV (reference sequence). The CDR3 is made up of 13 amino acids. Trimming took off 4 bases at V and 4 bases at J, with 8 bases between the two ends.

This chain uses TRBV5-6 with TRBJ2-7, with TRBD1 matching 12 bases. J was trimmed by 6 bases and V by 4 bases; bases with no gene match: 8. The V gene's germline CDR1 is SGHDT and CDR2 YYEEEE. This CDR3 is built from 15 residues. CDR3: CASSATGTGGSEQYF. Here the CDR3 DNA reads TGTGCCAGCAGCGCAACCGGGACAGGGGGCTCCGAGCAGTACTTC.

The gene calls are TRBV6-6 and TRBJ2-1; weak D call: TRBD2 (5 bases). The CDR3 runs 20 residues. The germline V and J ends were trimmed by 6 bases and 8 bases, with 35 bases remaining between them. Per germline, CDR1 MNHNY and CDR2 SVGAGI (reference sequence). The CDR3 DNA reads as TGTGCCAGCAGCTACGACTCTAGCCCCCTTCTGGATTCGTCGTTCCATGAGCAGTTCTTC. Translated, it gives CASSYDSSPLLDSSFHEQFF.

The chain has TRBV29-1 and TRBJ2-5; TRBD2 might be the D (6 bases). The CDR3 has 16 residues. Trimming took 3 bases from V and 3 from J, leaving 20 bases between them. Germline CDR1 and CDR2: SQVTM and ANQGSEA. The CDR3 spells CSVDPEGPHDEETQYF. CDR3 coding DNA: TGCAGCGTTGATCCGGAGGGCCCACACGATGAAGAGACCCAGTACTTC.